One sample yielded the 21 T cell receptor beta chains listed below, sequenced in a study of type 1 regulatory T cells. Study-level findings and limits: Tr1 cells had a more restricted TCR repertoire than non-Tr1 cells.

TCRdb passed the reads through MiXCR, listing each CDR3 protein once. Of 70,000 or so distinct CDR3 sequences in the sample, around 20% are singletons; the top ten hold around 8%. Their antigen targets remain unknown. The material sequenced was cultured type 1 regulatory T (Tr1) cells, either the whole culture or a sorted fraction (not recorded which). These receptors all come from a human donor in good health.

The CDR3 sequence is CASSRDSGANVLTF. As DNA, the CDR3 is TGTGCCAGCAGTCGGGACTCTGGGGCCAACGTCCTGACTTTC. V and J are TRBV27 and TRBJ2-6, with a possible D match to TRBD2 (5 bases). V was shortened by 5 bases and J by 0 bases, with 5 bases between the two germline ends. The CDR3 contains 14 residues. CDR1 and CDR2 from the germline V gene are MNHEY and SMNVEV (reference sequence).

On this clonotype: Germline is not matched at one junction end, which may reflect a read error. The genes are TRBV5-1 and TRBJ2-3; no definite D call. CDR3 length: 12 amino acids. The germline V gene has CDR1 SGHRS and CDR2 YFSETQ. The CDR3 bases are TGCGTCAGCAGTACCTTTACAGATACGCAGTATTTT. This codes for CVSSTFTDTQYF.

In its sample, this clonotype was seen many times. The V call is TRBV20-1, the J call TRBJ2-3; weak D call: TRBD2 (6 bases). Deletions cut 3 bases from V and 2 bases from J, with 12 bases between. This CDR3 comprises 14 residues. Germline CDR1 DFQATT, CDR2 SNEGSKA (reference sequence). DNA of the CDR3: TGCAGTGCTAGGAGCGGGCGGAACACAGATACGCAGTATTTT. Encoded protein: CSARSGRNTDTQYF.

This clonotype was counted between two and nine times. The genes are TRBV6-1 and TRBJ2-7; D remains unclear. The CDR3 covers 11 residues. CDR1 and CDR2 from the germline V gene are MNHNS and SASEGT. Deletions cut 8 bases from V and 6 bases from J, with 11 bases between. The CDR3 coding sequence is TGTGCCAGCCCCGGCACGCTCGAGCAGTACTTC. It encodes CASPGTLEQYF.

A few counts support this clonotype. The genes are TRBV7-9 and TRBJ2-3; maybe TRBD1 (6 bases). Trimming shortened V by 5 bases and J by 3 bases, and 12 bases separated the two germline ends. The germline gives CDR1 SEHNR, CDR2 FQNEAQ (reference sequence). There are 14 residues in the CDR3. As DNA, the CDR3 is TGTGCCAGCAGCCCCTACAGGGTAACAGATACGCAGTATTTT. Its protein is CASSPYRVTDTQYF.

The chain's CDR3 is CASSPPLFRGRIGLAGPRGDEQFF. The DNA for the CDR3 is TGTGCCAGCTCACCACCGCTCTTCAGGGGCCGAATCGGACTAGCGGGACCGCGAGGGGATGAGCAGTTCTTC. The chain links TRBV18 to TRBJ2-1; the match to TRBD2 covers 12 bases. CDR1 is KGHSH and CDR2 is LQKENI in the germline V gene. The CDR3 has 24 amino acids. V was pared by 0 bases and J by 8 bases, with 29 bases of the junction left unmatched.

Note on this clonotype: This may be a read error: a much more frequent sequence differs by one nucleotide. The chain has TRBV4-3 and TRBJ1-2; D not resolved. Germline-derived CDR1 and CDR2 are LGHNA and YSLEER. The length of the CDR3 is 11 residues. V was pared by 1 base and J by 12 bases, with 9 bases between. CDR3 nucleotide sequence: TGCGCCAGCAGCCAAGGGGCAGGCCACACCTTC. It specifies CASSQGAGHTF.

This clonotype has a handful of counts. The chain recombines TRBV18 with TRBJ1-1; D is unclear. The CDR3 contains 13 residues. CDR1 is KGHSH and CDR2 is LQKENI in the germline V gene. V lost 5 bases, J lost 1 base, and 8 bases lay in between. The CDR3 loop is CASSIGQNTEAFF. CDR3 in DNA: TGTGCCAGCTCAATCGGGCAGAACACTGAAGCTTTCTTT.

The chain recombines TRBV6-5 with TRBJ1-2; D gene uncertain. The CDR3 runs 15 residues. Trimming removed 0 bases at V and 6 bases at J, with 14 bases between. The germline V gene encodes CDR1 MNHEY and CDR2 SVGAGI. In DNA form, the CDR3 reads TGTGCCAGCAGTTACTCGGACGCAAGTAGGAATGGCTACACCTTC. Amino acids: CASSYSDASRNGYTF.

This clonotype was counted only a few times. J is TRBJ2-2 and V is TRBV5-1, with D perhaps TRBD2 (6 bases). Trimming took 0 bases from V and 7 from J, leaving 13 bases between them. Germline assignment: CDR1 SGHRS and CDR2 YFSETQ. The CDR3 covers 15 residues. The CDR3 region has the DNA TGCGCCAGCAGCTTGGAACTAGCCCAAAGCGGGGAGCTGTTTTTT. Translated: CASSLELAQSGELFF.

This clonotype has a handful of counts. The CDR3 coding sequence is TGCAGTGTTTACGGGACTAGCGGGACAGGCGAGCAGTACTTC. Translated, it gives CSVYGTSGTGEQYF. This chain joins TRBV20-1 and TRBJ2-7; 13 bases match TRBD2. The CDR3 totals 14 residues. Germline V lookup: CDR1 DFQATT, CDR2 SNEGSKA (reference sequence). With V trimmed by 7 bases and J by 6 bases, 9 bases remained unmatched.

This clonotype showed up just a few times. This chain uses TRBV6-1 with TRBJ2-7; 7 bases line up with TRBD1. Germline V CDR1 and CDR2: MNHNS, SASEGT. Losses at the gene ends were 7 bases for V and 3 bases for J; bases not matched to a gene: 9. The length of the CDR3 is 14 residues. In DNA, the CDR3 is TGTGCCAGCACCGCCGGGACAGCCTTCTACGAGCAGTACTTC. Translated, it gives CASTAGTAFYEQYF.

The sample holds many counts of this clonotype. The chain joins TRBV7-3 to TRBJ2-5, with D unclear. V was trimmed by 1 base and J by 4 bases, leaving 7 bases between them. CDR1 SGHTA and CDR2 FQGTGA come from the germline V gene. The CDR3 loop spans 13 amino acids. The CDR3, as DNA: TGTGCCAGCAGCTTAAAGTGGGGAGAGACCCAGTACTTC. Protein product: CASSLKWGETQYF.

A few counts support this clonotype. The chain employs TRBV9 and TRBJ2-1; D unclear. CDR3 length: 14 amino acids. Per germline, CDR1 SGDLS and CDR2 YYNGEE. Trimming shortened V by 3 bases and J by 5 bases, and 12 bases separated the two germline ends. The CDR3, as DNA: TGTGCCAGCAGCGCCTTACAGAATAACAATGAGCAGTTCTTC. Its protein product is CASSALQNNNEQFF.

This clonotype was counted many times. V is TRBV5-1 and J is TRBJ2-7; the match to TRBD2 covers 12 bases. V dropped 3 bases and J dropped 3; count of bases not matched to a gene: 7. CDR1 and CDR2 from the germline V gene are SGHRS and YFSETQ. This CDR3 region has 16 residues. CDR3 loop: CASSWVTGLAGYEQYF. The DNA of the CDR3 is TGCGCCAGCAGCTGGGTAACGGGACTAGCGGGCTACGAGCAGTACTTC.

This clonotype was counted only a few times. This CDR3 reads CSAGDSLYTEAFF. The CDR3 DNA follows: TGCAGCGCCGGCGACAGCTTGTACACTGAAGCTTTCTTT. The rearrangement joins TRBV29-1 to TRBJ1-1; perhaps TRBD1 as D (5 bases). The CDR3 spans 13 residues. CDR1 and CDR2 from the germline V gene are SQVTM and ANQGSEA. The germline V and J ends were trimmed by 7 bases and 3 bases, with 15 bases remaining between them.

The rearrangement joins TRBV2 to TRBJ1-1; D gene unclear. CDR3 length: 11 amino acids. The germline V gene has CDR1 SNHLY and CDR2 FYNNEI. V was clipped by 10 bases and J by 2 bases, with 8 bases between them. The CDR3 nucleotides read TGTGCCAACAAGGGAAACACTGAAGCTTTCTTT. Translated, it gives CANKGNTEAFF.

The rearrangement links TRBV2 to TRBJ2-5; D not resolved. Germline V gives CDR1 SNHLY, CDR2 FYNNEI. This CDR3 has 14 residues. The germline V and J ends were trimmed by 6 bases and 7 bases, with 18 bases remaining between them. This CDR3 reads CASSARTPEVTQYF. The CDR3 nucleotides read TGTGCCAGCAGCGCTCGGACCCCGGAAGTGACCCAGTACTTC.

This clonotype was observed a handful of times. The V and J genes are TRBV5-1 and TRBJ2-6; D might be TRBD1 (6 bases). Germline CDR1 reads SGHRS; CDR2 reads YFSETQ. This CDR3 is built from 16 residues. Between the trimmed V and J ends, which lost 0 bases and 0 bases, there was a span of 7 bases. In nucleotides, the CDR3 is TGCGCCAGCAGCTTGGGACAGGCCTCTGGGGCCAACGTCCTGACTTTC. Residues: CASSLGQASGANVLTF.

This clonotype showed up just a few times. The V and J genes are TRBV18 and TRBJ2-2; 7 bases line up with TRBD1. The CDR3 contains 17 residues. Germline-derived CDR1 and CDR2 are KGHSH and LQKENI. J gave up 0 bases and V 3 bases, and 7 bases lay outside the gene matches. CDR3 bases: TGTGCCAGCTCACCCCCCTCAGGGACAGCGAACACCGGGGAGCTGTTTTTT. Amino acid sequence: CASSPPSGTANTGELFF.

This clonotype was detected only a few times. The chain carries TRBV6-2 or TRBV6-3 and TRBJ2-3, with a weak D call TRBD2 (6 bases). The CDR3 contains 16 residues. Trimming cost V 3 bases and J 2 bases, with 15 bases left between them. Per the germline V gene, CDR1 is MNHEY and CDR2 is SVGEGT. The CDR3 protein is CASSYSRDSNTDTQYF. The CDR3 DNA reads as TGTGCCAGCAGTTATTCCCGGGACTCAAACACAGATACGCAGTATTTT.